The clone carrying this T cell receptor (beta chain) was picked up many times. Its antigen remains unidentified. This sample is drawn from a study of T-cell reconstitution after alpha-beta-depleted transplantation in children. Study results and limitations: It was reported that alpha-beta T cells came from several hundred expanded graft clones (about two months after transplant). By one year post-transplant, T-cell counts and diversity largely arose from T cells that were newly produced. Recipient T cells and thymic progenitors that survived were the source of the high TCRbeta diversity seen at day 60 in some patients.

Researchers prepared the TCRbeta library using unique molecular identifiers, the study reports. TCRdb re-analysed the PCR reads in MiXCR, keeping a single row per CDR3 protein. This sample has over 200,000 distinct CDR3 sequences, with 9.5% to 13% found just once. The CDR3 has 13 residues. Trimming cost V 5 bases and J 8 bases, with 15 bases left between them. This sequence was found in a child under two years old with acute myeloid leukemia, due to receive a stem cell transplant. V gene TRBV12-3 or TRBV12-4 combines with J gene TRBJ1-2; D might be TRBD1 (5 bases). The sequencing used PBMCs, collected before TCRalphabeta/CD19-depleted stem cell transplant. The DNA of the CDR3 is TGTGCCAGCAGTGGGACGATCTCGAACGGCTACACCTTC. It specifies CASSGTISNGYTF.